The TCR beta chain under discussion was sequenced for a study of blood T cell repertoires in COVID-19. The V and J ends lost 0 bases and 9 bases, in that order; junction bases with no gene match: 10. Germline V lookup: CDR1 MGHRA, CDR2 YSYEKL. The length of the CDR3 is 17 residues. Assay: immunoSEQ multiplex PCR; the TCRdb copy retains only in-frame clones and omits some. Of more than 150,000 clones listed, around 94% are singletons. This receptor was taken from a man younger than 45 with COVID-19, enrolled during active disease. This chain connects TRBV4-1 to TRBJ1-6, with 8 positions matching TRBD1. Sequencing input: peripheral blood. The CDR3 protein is CASSQDLLAGGGSPLHF. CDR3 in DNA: TGCGCCAGCAGCCAAGATCTTCTAGCAGGGGGCGGTTCACCCCTCCACTTT.